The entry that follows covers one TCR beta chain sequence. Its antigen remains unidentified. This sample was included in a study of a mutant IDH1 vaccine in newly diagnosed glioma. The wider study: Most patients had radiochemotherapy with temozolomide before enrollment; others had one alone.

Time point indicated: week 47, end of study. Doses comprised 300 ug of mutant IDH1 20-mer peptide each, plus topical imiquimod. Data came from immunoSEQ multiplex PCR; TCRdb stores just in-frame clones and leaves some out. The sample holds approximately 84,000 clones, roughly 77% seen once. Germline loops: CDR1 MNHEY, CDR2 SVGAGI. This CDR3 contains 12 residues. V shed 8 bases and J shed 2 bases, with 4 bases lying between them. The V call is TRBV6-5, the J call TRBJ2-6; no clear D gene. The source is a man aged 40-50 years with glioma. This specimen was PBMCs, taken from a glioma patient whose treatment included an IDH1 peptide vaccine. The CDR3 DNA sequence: TGTGCCAGCTGCCCTGGGGCCAACGTCCTGACTTTC. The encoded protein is CASCPGANVLTF.